This T cell receptor (beta chain) was retrieved from a study of blood T cell repertoires in COVID-19. The method was immunoSEQ multiplex PCR; TCRdb's version includes in-frame clones alone and lacks a portion of them. The sample records 150,000 to 200,000 clones, about 87% being singletons. The specimen was peripheral blood. The clonotype comes from a man aged 55-75 years with acute or convalescent COVID-19.

The CDR3 reads CAWSHSGNTIYF. The DNA for the CDR3 is TGTGCCTGGAGTCACTCTGGAAACACCATATATTTT. The V and J genes are TRBV30 and TRBJ1-3; D gene unclear. V was trimmed by 2 bases and J by 0 bases, leaving 2 bases between them. CDR3 length: 12 amino acids. Looked up from germline, CDR1 is GTSNPN and CDR2 is SVGIG (reference sequence).